What follows are 9 T cell receptor beta chains derived from one specimen sequenced in a study of neoadjuvant anti-PD-1 for oral cavity cancer. Assay used: immunoSEQ multiplex PCR; TCRdb lists only in-frame clones, some missing. The sample carries about 61,000 clones, more than 65% recorded once. The specimen was PBMCs, collected before nivolumab (anti-PD-1) treatment. The receptors come from a person between 35 and 79 years old with oral cavity squamous cell carcinoma.

This clone has only one observation. The chain couples TRBV5-6 to TRBJ1-5; TRBD1 might be the D (6 bases). V shed 0 bases and J shed 0 bases, with 13 bases lying between them. Germline assignment: CDR1 SGHDT and CDR2 YYEEEE. The CDR3 is made up of 17 amino acids. The CDR3 DNA is TGTGCCAGCAGCTTGGGGCCCGGGACAATTAGCAATCAGCCCCAGCATTTT. Translating it yields CASSLGPGTISNQPQHF.

The chain uses TRBV18 and TRBJ1-4; D is unresolved. Trimming took off 2 bases at V and 4 bases at J, with 14 bases between the two ends. Germline V lookup: CDR1 KGHSH, CDR2 LQKENI. The CDR3 covers 16 residues. The DNA of the CDR3 is TGTGCCAGCTCACCAGCCCAGAGGCGGATTAATGAAAAACTGTTTTTT. Translated, it gives CASSPAQRRINEKLFF.

V gene TRBV28 combines with J gene TRBJ1-1, with 8 bases lining up with TRBD1. The CDR3 consists of 16 residues. Germline trimming cut 4 bases from V and 0 bases from J; bases unmatched to any gene: 7. Germline-derived CDR1 and CDR2 are MDHEN and SYDVKM. As DNA, the CDR3 is TGTGCCAGCAGTTCGGGGACAGGCAACATGAACACTGAAGCTTTCTTT. Translated: CASSSGTGNMNTEAFF.

There are a few counts of this clone. V is TRBV7-9 and J is TRBJ2-5; D uncertain. V shed 0 bases and J shed 0 bases, with 8 bases lying between them. Germline V gene lookup returns CDR1 SEHNR and CDR2 FQNEAQ (reference sequence). This CDR3 contains 15 residues. The CDR3 region has the DNA TGTGCCAGCAGCTTAGCGCTCCCGTACCAAGAGACCCAGTACTTC. This encodes CASSLALPYQETQYF.

The chain joins TRBV19 to TRBJ1-4, with 7 nucleotides matching TRBD1. Germline CDR1 is LNHDA and CDR2 is SQIVND (reference sequence). After removal of 6 bases from V and 6 bases from J, the junction contained 4 bases not matched to a gene. The CDR3 is 13 amino acids. Written as DNA, the CDR3 is TGTGCCAGTAGCCAGGGGGTGGATGAAAAACTGTTTTTT. Residues: CASSQGVDEKLFF. Complete variable domain (other parts from reference TRBV19 and TRBJ1-4): DGGITQSPKYLFRKEGQNVTLSCEQNLNHDAMYWYRQDPGQGLRLIYYSQIVNDFQKGDIAEGYSVSREKKESFPLTVTSAQKNPTAFYLCASSQGVDEKLFFGSGTQLSVL.

V gene TRBV4-1 combines with J gene TRBJ1-6, with a tentative D call TRBD1 (5 bases). V lost 0 bases, J lost 12 bases, and 15 bases lay in between. CDR1 is MGHRA, CDR2 YSYEKL, per germline. CDR3 length: 15 residues. In nucleotides, the CDR3 is TGCGCCAGCAGCCAAGAAGGGACTGGGGGTTTACCCCTCCACTTT. Translation: CASSQEGTGGLPLHF.

The gene calls are TRBV28 and TRBJ1-4; 7 positions match TRBD1. Per the germline V gene, CDR1 is MDHEN and CDR2 is SYDVKM. The CDR3 spans 12 residues. The J segment lost 10 bases and the V segment lost 8 bases, leaving 7 bases of the junction unmatched. As DNA, the CDR3 is TGTGCCAGCCTCCGGACAGGAGGAAAACTGTTTTTT. It is translated as CASLRTGGKLFF.

The V call is TRBV21-1, the J call TRBJ2-7. TRBV21-1 is reported as a pseudogene. There are 12 residues in the CDR3. CDR3 sequence reads: CASSIRVYEQYF. The CDR3 DNA reads TGTGCCAGCAGCATCAGAGTTTACGAGCAGTACTTC.

V gene TRBV19 combines with J gene TRBJ1-5; a weak D match, TRBD1 (5 bases). CDR3 length equals 14 residues. V shed 4 bases and J shed 6 bases, with 13 bases lying between them. Germline V gene sequence: CDR1 LNHDA, CDR2 SQIVND (reference sequence). CDR3 coding DNA: TGTGCCAGTAGTACCCGGGACTGGGGTCAGCCCCAGCATTTT. Protein: CASSTRDWGQPQHF.